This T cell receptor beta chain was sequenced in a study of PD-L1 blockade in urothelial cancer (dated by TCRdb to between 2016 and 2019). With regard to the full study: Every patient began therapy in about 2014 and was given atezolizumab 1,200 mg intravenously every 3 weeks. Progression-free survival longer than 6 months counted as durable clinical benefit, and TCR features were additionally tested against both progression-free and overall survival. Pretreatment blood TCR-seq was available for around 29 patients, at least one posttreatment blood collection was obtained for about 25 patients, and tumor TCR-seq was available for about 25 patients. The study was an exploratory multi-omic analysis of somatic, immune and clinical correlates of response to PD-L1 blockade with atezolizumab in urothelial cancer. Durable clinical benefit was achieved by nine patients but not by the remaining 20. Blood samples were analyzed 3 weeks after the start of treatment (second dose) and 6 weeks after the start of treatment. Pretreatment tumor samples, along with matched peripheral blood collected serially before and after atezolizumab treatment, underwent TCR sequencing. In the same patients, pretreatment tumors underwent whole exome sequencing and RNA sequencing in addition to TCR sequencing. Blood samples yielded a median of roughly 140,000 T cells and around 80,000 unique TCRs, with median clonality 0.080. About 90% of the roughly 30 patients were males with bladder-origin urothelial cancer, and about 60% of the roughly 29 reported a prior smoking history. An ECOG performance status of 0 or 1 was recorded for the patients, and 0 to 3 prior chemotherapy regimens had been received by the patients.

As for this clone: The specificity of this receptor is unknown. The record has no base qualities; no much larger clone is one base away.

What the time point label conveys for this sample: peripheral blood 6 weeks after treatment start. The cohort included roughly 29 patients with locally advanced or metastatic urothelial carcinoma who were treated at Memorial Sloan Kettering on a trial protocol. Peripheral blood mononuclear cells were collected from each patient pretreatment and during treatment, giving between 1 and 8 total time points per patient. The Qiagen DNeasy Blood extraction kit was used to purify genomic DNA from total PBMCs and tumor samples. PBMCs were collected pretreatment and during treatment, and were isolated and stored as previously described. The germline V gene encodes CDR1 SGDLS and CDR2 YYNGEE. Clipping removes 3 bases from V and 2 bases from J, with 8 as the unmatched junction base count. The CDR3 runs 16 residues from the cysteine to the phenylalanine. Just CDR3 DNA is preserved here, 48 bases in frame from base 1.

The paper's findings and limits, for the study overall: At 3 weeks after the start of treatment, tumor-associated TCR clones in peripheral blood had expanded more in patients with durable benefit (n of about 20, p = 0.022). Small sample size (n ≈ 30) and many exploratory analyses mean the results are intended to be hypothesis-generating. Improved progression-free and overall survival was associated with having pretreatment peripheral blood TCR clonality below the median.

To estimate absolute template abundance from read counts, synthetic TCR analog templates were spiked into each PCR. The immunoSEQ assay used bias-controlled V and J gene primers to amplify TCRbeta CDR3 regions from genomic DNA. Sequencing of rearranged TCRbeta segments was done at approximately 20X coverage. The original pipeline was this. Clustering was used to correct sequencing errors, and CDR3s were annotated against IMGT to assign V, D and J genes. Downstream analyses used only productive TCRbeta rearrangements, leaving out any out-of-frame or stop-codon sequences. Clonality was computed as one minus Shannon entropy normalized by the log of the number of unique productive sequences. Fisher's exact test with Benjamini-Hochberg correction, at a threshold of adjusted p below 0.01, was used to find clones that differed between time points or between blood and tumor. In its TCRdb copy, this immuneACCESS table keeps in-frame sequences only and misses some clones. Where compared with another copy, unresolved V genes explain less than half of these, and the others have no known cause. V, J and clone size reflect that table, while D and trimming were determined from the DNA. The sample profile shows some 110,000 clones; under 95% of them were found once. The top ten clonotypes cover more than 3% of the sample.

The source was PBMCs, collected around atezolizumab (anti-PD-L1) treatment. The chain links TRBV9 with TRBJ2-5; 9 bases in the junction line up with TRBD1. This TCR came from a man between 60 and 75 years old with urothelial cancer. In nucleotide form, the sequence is TGTGCCAGCAGCGAGGGGACAGGGACAGGTCAAGAGACCCAGTACTTC. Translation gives CASSEGTGTGQETQYF.